The rows below give T cell receptor beta chains drawn from one sample of a study of shared clonotypes between healthy human individuals. The table came from immunoSEQ multiplex PCR; TCRdb's copy has only in-frame clones and leaves some out. Here the sample spans over a million clones, around 78% being singletons. The sample taken for sequencing was memory CD4+ T cells from PBMCs. The receptors stem from a man between 18 and 29 years old in good health. Some clones in this sample may be carry-over from other donors' samples. CDR3s include the opening cysteine and the closing phenylalanine or tryptophan. Fields, in order: D gene, V gene, J gene, clone size, CDR3 protein, CDR3 DNA. A D gene is named only where the DNA matches it firmly. Not all rows give a size; the values are once, few, many and, for expanded clones, a class.

D: TRBD2; V: TRBV5-1; J: TRBJ2-1; size: -; CDR3: CASSLQTGLAGSNEQFF; DNA: TGCGCCAGCAGCTTACAAACCGGACTAGCGGGGTCCAATGAGCAGTTCTTC
D: TRBD1; V: TRBV10-3; J: TRBJ2-2; size: -; CDR3: CAISGAGGPTGELFF; DNA: TGTGCCATCAGCGGGGCAGGGGGACCCACCGGGGAGCTGTTTTTT
D: -; V: TRBV18; J: TRBJ2-2; size: -; CDR3: CASSPPVETGELFF; DNA: TGTGCCAGCTCACCACCGGTGGAAACCGGGGAGCTGTTTTTT
D: TRBD1; V: TRBV5-6; J: TRBJ1-1; size: -; CDR3: CASLGQGYTEAFF; DNA: TGTGCCAGCTTAGGACAGGGGTACACTGAAGCTTTCTTT
D: -; V: TRBV5-4; J: TRBJ2-7; size: -; CDR3: CASSEGLSYEQYF; DNA: TGTGCCAGCAGCGAAGGACTCTCCTACGAGCAGTACTTC
D: -; V: TRBV7-3; J: TRBJ2-5; size: -; CDR3: CASSPRTGQTQYF; DNA: TGTGCCAGCAGCCCTCGTACGGGTCAGACCCAGTACTTC
D: -; V: TRBV5-1; J: TRBJ2-2; size: -; CDR3: CASSLVGAEGELFF; DNA: TGCGCCAGCAGCTTGGTGGGGGCGGAAGGGGAGCTGTTTTTT
D: -; V: TRBV5-1; J: TRBJ1-3; size: -; CDR3: CASSLELGGNTIYF; DNA: TGCGCCAGCAGCTTGGAGCTGGGGGGAAACACCATATATTTT
D: -; V: TRBV6-1; J: TRBJ1-2; size: -; CDR3: CASSDPPHGYTF; DNA: TGTGCCAGCAGTGACCCTCCACATGGCTACACCTTC
D: -; V: TRBV7-8; J: TRBJ1-2; size: few; CDR3: CASSLVQDYGYTF; DNA: TGTGCCAGCAGCTTAGTTCAGGACTATGGCTACACCTTC
D: TRBD1; V: TRBV11-1; J: TRBJ1-4; size: few; CDR3: CASRDGTGDNEKLFF; DNA: TGTGCCAGCAGGGACGGGACAGGAGATAATGAAAAACTGTTTTTT
D: -; V: TRBV7-9; J: TRBJ2-6; size: once; CDR3: CASSLNPPFSVLTF; DNA: TGTGCCAGCAGCTTAAACCCCCCTTTCTCCGTCCTGACTTTC
D: TRBD1; V: TRBV7-3; J: TRBJ1-2; size: -; CDR3: CASSLYPDREIGYTF; DNA: TGTGCCAGCAGCTTGTACCCGGACAGGGAAATTGGCTACACCTTC
D: -; V: TRBV5-6; J: TRBJ2-7; size: -; CDR3: CVSSLYSHEQYF; DNA: TGTGTCAGCAGCTTGTACTCGCACGAGCAGTACTTC
D: -; V: TRBV5-1; J: TRBJ2-3; size: -; CDR3: CASSFLAGTDTQYF; DNA: TGCGCCAGCAGCTTTCTTGCAGGGACAGATACGCAGTATTTT
D: -; V: TRBV5-6; J: TRBJ1-1; size: once; CDR3: CASSLSRGVWNTEAFF; DNA: TGTGCCAGCAGCTTGTCACGGGGAGTGTGGAACACTGAAGCTTTCTTT